This record concerns one T cell receptor (beta chain) sequence. Its antigen remains unidentified. This specimen comes from a study of identifying expanded T cells in peripheral blood. Whole-study results and caveats: Technical replicates showed around 1.3 changed clones; two weeks 15 to 20; four weeks 19. Clone count variance between roughly 2-week samples rose with total template count.

Collection occurred without any documented infections or immune events in donors. The assay was immunoSEQ multiplex PCR, and TCRdb's table has in-frame clones only and misses some. This table holds 45,000 to 65,000 clones, approximately 79% found once. Germline CDR1 reads MNHEY; CDR2 reads SVGAGI. V was pared by 4 bases and J by 6 bases, with 11 bases between. The length of the CDR3 is 13 residues. The TCR sequence derives from a person aged 18 to 75 in good health. Source material: blood. This rearrangement joins TRBV6-5 to TRBJ2-3, with a weak D call TRBD2 (6 bases). CDR3 DNA: TGTGCCAGCAGTTTCCGGGACTCCGATACGCAGTATTTT. Translation gives CASSFRDSDTQYF.